One sample yielded the 15 T cell receptor beta chains listed below, sequenced in a study of PD-1 blockade in classical Hodgkin lymphoma. TCRdb's copy holds only in-frame clones and misses some; the assay was immunoSEQ multiplex PCR. The data contain tens of thousands of clones, about nine tenths of them singletons. Time point specified: cycle 4 day 1 (C4D1), after five to seven weeks of nivolumab. Brentuximab vedotin exposure varied, and every patient relapsed after autologous stem cell transplantation. Material: peripheral blood mononuclear cells (PBMCs), obtained before the fourth cycle of nivolumab. The receptor source for this set is a human donor with classical Hodgkin lymphoma.

This chain joins TRBV4-2 and TRBJ1-2, with D perhaps TRBD1 (6 bases). The CDR3 has 14 residues. Germline CDR1 LGHNA, CDR2 YNFKEQ. Trimming stripped 0 bases from V and 8 bases from J, with 13 bases between. CDR3 loop: CASSQEAGAGGYTF. The CDR3 DNA is TGTGCCAGCAGCCAAGAGGCAGGGGCTGGGGGCTACACCTTC.

V usage is TRBV19 and J usage is TRBJ1-5; TRBD1 matches 9 bases. Germline lookup yields CDR1 LNHDA and CDR2 SQIVND (reference sequence). V lost 5 bases and J lost 5; bases outside the gene matches: 10. The CDR3 is 16 amino acids. Written as DNA, the CDR3 is TGTGCCAGTAGTCCCGGACAGGGGAGGAGTCATCAGCCCCAGCATTTT. Translation gives CASSPGQGRSHQPQHF.

This chain links TRBV11-2 with TRBJ2-5; TRBD2 matches at 8 bases. Trimming cost V 0 bases and J 5 bases; bases outside gene matches: 8. The germline V gene has CDR1 SGHAT and CDR2 FQNNGV. There are 16 residues in the CDR3. The CDR3 loop reads CASSLDLAGGWETQYF. In DNA form, the CDR3 reads TGTGCCAGCAGCTTAGATCTTGCGGGGGGCTGGGAGACCCAGTACTTC. Full variable domain (rest looked up from reference TRBV11-2 and TRBJ2-5): EAGVAQSPRYKIIEKRQSVAFWCNPISGHATLYWYQQILGQGPKLLIQFQNNGVVDDSQLPKDRFSAERLKGVDSTLKIQPAKLEDSAVYLCASSLDLAGGWETQYFGPGTRLLVL.

The chain employs TRBV7-6 and TRBJ1-3, with a possible D match to TRBD1 (5 bases). Trimming took 1 base from V and 4 from J, leaving 11 bases between them. The CDR3 runs to 15 residues. Germline CDR1 is SGHVS and CDR2 is FNYEAQ. CDR3 nucleotide sequence: TGTGCCAGCAGCTTAGACCTCGGGGCGGGAAACACCATATATTTT. It specifies CASSLDLGAGNTIYF.

This sequence joins TRBV7-2 and TRBJ1-1; maybe TRBD1 (5 bases). Trimming removed 0 bases from V and 2 bases from J, with 7 bases in between. This CDR3 is 14 amino acids long. Per germline, CDR1 SGHTA and CDR2 FQGNSA. CDR3 coding DNA: TGTGCCAGCAGCTTAGCGACAGCTAACACTGAAGCTTTCTTT. Protein product: CASSLATANTEAFF.

The rearrangement joins TRBV30 to TRBJ1-1; TRBD1 is a possible D gene (6 bases). The CDR3 has 15 residues. CDR1 is GTSNPN and CDR2 is SVGIG in the germline V gene (reference sequence). Trimming removed 0 bases from V and 5 bases from J, with 16 bases in between. CDR3 sequence reads: CAWSVRGAVGTEAFF. DNA of the CDR3: TGTGCCTGGAGTGTACGGGGGGCAGTGGGGACTGAAGCTTTCTTT.

In its sample, this clone was seen once. The chain joins TRBV23-1 to TRBJ1-1; 11 bases are shared with TRBD1. TRBV23-1 is noted as an ORF with a role that remains uncertain. V shed 3 bases, J shed 5 bases, and the junction held 11 bases outside the gene matches. The CDR3 consists of 17 residues. The CDR3: CASSHPGQGDWWTEAFF. The CDR3 DNA reads as TGCGCCAGCAGTCATCCGGGACAGGGGGATTGGTGGACTGAAGCTTTCTTT.

This chain joins TRBV6-5 and TRBJ1-5, with D perhaps matching TRBD1 (6 bases). This CDR3 comprises 14 residues. V was pared by 4 bases and J by 3 bases, with 10 bases between. CDR1 is MNHEY and CDR2 is SVGAGI in the germline V gene. CDR3 protein: CASSWRQANQPQHF. For the CDR3, the DNA is TGTGCCAGCAGTTGGCGACAGGCCAATCAGCCCCAGCATTTT.

The rearrangement joins TRBV25-1 to TRBJ1-5; D uncertain. In germline, CDR1 is MGHDK, CDR2 SYGVNS. The CDR3 runs to 14 residues. The V and J ends lost 0 bases and 3 bases respectively, with 6 bases between them. The CDR3 sequence: CASSEYGPNQPQHF. The CDR3 nucleotides read TGTGCCAGCAGTGAATACGGCCCCAATCAGCCCCAGCATTTT.

The chain uses TRBV12-5 and TRBJ1-2; TRBD1 is a possible D gene (5 bases). Trimming stripped 1 base from V and 6 bases from J, with 9 bases between. The germline V gene has CDR1 LGHNT and CDR2 FRNRAP. The CDR3 has 13 amino acids. This chain's CDR3 is CASGLGGVDGYTF. CDR3 coding DNA: TGTGCTAGTGGTTTGGGGGGGGTGGATGGCTACACCTTC.

J is TRBJ1-2 and V is TRBV19; 7 positions match TRBD1. Per germline, CDR1 LNHDA and CDR2 SQIVND (reference sequence). Trimming took 5 bases from V and 7 from J; bases not matched to a gene: 13. There are 15 residues in the CDR3. The CDR3 coding sequence is TGTGCCAGTAGTGTGCAAAGGGGAGGGGGCCGTGGCTACACCTTC. Amino acid sequence: CASSVQRGGGRGYTF.

The chain is built from TRBV7-9 and TRBJ1-1; perhaps TRBD1 as D (5 bases). The CDR3 is made up of 15 amino acids. Germline CDR1 reads SEHNR; CDR2 reads FQNEAQ (reference sequence). Trimming stripped 1 base from V and 5 bases from J, with 14 bases between. Here the CDR3 DNA reads TGTGCCAGCAGCTTAGATAAGTACAGGAGTACTGAAGCTTTCTTT. This gives the protein CASSLDKYRSTEAFF.

The V gene is TRBV29-1, the J gene TRBJ1-1, with D uncertain. The V and J ends lost 7 bases and 4 bases respectively, with 13 bases between them. Germline-derived CDR1 and CDR2 are SQVTM and ANQGSEA. The CDR3 is made up of 12 amino acids. CDR3 amino acids: CSAAQERTEAFF. DNA for the CDR3: TGCAGCGCCGCACAAGAACGCACTGAAGCTTTCTTT.

V gene TRBV27 combines with J gene TRBJ1-2; possibly TRBD1 for D (5 bases). Trimming stripped 5 bases from V and 7 bases from J, with 20 bases between. The CDR3 contains 15 residues. Germline V gives CDR1 MNHEY, CDR2 SMNVEV (reference sequence). CDR3 in amino acids: CASSTRRDSLFGYTF. Here the CDR3 DNA reads TGTGCCAGCAGTACTCGTCGAGACAGCCTATTTGGCTACACCTTC.

This chain links TRBV6-1 with TRBJ2-5, with unresolved D. This CDR3 contains 11 residues. The V gene lost 4 bases and the J gene lost 3 bases, with 3 bases spanning the gap. Germline loops: CDR1 MNHNS, CDR2 SASEGT. In nucleotides, the CDR3 is TGTGCCAGCAGTGCCAAAGAGACCCAGTACTTC. Encoded protein: CASSAKETQYF.